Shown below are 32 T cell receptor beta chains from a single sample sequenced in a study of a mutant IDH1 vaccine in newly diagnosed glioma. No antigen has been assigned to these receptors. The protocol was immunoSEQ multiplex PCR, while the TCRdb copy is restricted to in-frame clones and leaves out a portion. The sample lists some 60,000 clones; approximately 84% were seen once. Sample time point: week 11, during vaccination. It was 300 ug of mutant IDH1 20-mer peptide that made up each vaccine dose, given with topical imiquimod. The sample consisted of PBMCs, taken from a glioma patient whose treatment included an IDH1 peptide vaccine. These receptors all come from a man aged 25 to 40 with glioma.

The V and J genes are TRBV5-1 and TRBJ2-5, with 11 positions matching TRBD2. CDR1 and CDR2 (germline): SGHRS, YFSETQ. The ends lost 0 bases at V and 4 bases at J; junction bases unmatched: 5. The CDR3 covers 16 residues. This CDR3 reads CASSLEPSGRSETQYF. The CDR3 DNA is TGCGCCAGCAGCTTGGAACCTAGCGGGAGGTCAGAGACCCAGTACTTC.

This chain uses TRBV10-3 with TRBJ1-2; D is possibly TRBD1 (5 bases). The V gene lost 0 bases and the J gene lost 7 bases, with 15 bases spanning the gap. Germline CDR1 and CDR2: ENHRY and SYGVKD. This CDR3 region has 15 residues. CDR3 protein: CAISESGQGMSGYTF. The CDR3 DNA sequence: TGTGCCATCAGTGAGTCAGGTCAGGGTATGAGTGGCTACACCTTC.

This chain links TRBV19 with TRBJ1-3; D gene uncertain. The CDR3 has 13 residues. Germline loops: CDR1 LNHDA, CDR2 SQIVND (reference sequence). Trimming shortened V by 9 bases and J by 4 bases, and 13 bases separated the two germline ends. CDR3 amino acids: CASSAILGNTIYF. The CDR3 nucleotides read TGTGCCAGCTCGGCTATCCTAGGAAACACCATATATTTT.

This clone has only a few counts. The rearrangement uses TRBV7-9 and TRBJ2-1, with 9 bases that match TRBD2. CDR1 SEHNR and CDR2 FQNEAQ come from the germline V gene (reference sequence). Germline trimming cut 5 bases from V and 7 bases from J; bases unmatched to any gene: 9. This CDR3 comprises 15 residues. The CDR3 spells CASSRSSGVGNEQFF. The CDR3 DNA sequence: TGTGCCAGCAGCCGTTCTAGCGGGGTTGGAAATGAGCAGTTCTTC.

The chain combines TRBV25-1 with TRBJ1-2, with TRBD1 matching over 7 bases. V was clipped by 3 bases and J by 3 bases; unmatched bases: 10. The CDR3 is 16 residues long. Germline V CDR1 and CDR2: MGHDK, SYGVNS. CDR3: CASSDGTATSYYGYTF. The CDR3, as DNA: TGTGCCAGCAGTGATGGGACAGCGACATCCTACTATGGCTACACCTTC.

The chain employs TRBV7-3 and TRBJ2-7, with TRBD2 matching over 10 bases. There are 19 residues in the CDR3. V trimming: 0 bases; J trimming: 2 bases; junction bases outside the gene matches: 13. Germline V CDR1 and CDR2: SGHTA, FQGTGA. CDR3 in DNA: TGTGCCAGCAGCTTAACGGCTAGCGGGAGTAACCGTAACACCTACGAGCAGTACTTC. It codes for CASSLTASGSNRNTYEQYF. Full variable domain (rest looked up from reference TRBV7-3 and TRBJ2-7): GAGVSQTPSNKVTEKGKYVELRCDPISGHTALYWYRQSLGQGPEFLIYFQGTGAADDSGLPNDRFFAVRPEGSVSTLKIQRTERGDSAVYLCASSLTASGSNRNTYEQYFGPGTRLTVT.

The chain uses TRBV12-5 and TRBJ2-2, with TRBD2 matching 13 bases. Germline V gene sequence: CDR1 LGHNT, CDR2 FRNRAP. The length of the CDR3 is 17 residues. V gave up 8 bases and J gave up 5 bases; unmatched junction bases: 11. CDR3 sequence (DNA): TGTGCTAGTCTGAACTCCGGGACTAGCGGGACTACCGGGGAGCTGTTTTTT. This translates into CASLNSGTSGTTGELFF.

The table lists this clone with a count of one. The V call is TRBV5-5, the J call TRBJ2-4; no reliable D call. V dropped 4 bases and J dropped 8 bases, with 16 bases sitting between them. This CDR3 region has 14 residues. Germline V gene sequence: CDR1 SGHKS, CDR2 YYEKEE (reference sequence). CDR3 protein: CASSGIKSGDIQYF. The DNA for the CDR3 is TGTGCCAGCAGCGGAATAAAATCGGGTGACATTCAGTACTTC.

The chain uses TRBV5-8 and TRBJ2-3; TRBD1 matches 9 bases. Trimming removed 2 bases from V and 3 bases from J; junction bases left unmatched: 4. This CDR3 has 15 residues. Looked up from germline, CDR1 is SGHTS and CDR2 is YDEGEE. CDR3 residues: CASSLGDRETDTQYF. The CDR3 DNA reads TGTGCCAGCAGCTTAGGGGACAGGGAGACAGATACGCAGTATTTT.

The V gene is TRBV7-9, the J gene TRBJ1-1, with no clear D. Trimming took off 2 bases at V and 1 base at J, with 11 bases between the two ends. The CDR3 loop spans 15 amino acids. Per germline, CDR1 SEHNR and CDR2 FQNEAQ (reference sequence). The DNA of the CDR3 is TGTGCCAGCAGCTTAATCGCAGCAGCGAACACTGAAGCTTTCTTT. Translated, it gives CASSLIAAANTEAFF.

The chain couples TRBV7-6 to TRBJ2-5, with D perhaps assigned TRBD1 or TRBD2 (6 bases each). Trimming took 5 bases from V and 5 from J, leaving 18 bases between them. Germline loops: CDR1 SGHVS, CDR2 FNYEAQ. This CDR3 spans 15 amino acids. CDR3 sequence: CASSPRSGAGETQYF. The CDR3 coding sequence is TGTGCCAGCAGCCCCCGATCGGGGGCCGGGGAGACCCAGTACTTC.

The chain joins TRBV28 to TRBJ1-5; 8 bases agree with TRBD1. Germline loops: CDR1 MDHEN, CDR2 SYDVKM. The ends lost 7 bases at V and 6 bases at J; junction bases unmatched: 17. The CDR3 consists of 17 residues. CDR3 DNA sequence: TGTGCCAGCACCCGATTTCGGGCAGGGGGCCCTGTTCAGCCCCAGCATTTT. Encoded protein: CASTRFRAGGPVQPQHF.

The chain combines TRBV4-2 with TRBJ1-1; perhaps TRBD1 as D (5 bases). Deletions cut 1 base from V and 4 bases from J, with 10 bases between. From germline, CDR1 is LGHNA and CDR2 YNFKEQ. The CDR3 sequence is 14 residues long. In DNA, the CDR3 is TGTGCCAGCAGCCAAGCTTGGAGGGGCACTGAAGCTTTCTTT. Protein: CASSQAWRGTEAFF.

CDR3 nucleotides: TGCAGCGTTGTCGGTAGGTTAACGACTGAAGCTTTCTTT. It translates to CSVVGRLTTEAFF. The chain couples TRBV29-1 to TRBJ1-1; D gene uncertain. Germline loops: CDR1 SQVTM, CDR2 ANQGSEA. V dropped 4 bases and J dropped 5 bases, with 14 bases sitting between them. The CDR3 consists of 13 residues.

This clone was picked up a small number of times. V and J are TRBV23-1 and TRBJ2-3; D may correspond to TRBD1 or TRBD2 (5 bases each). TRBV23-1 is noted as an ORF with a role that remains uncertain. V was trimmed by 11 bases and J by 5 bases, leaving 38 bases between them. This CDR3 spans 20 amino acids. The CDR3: CAGYGRGLLVGTPAEDTQYF. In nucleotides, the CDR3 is TGCGCCGGGTACGGAAGGGGCCTACTTGTGGGGACCCCTGCCGAAGATACGCAGTATTTT.

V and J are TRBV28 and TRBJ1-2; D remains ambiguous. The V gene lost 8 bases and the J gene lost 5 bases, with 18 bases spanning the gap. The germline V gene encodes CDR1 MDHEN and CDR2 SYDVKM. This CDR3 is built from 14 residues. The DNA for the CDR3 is TGTGCCAGCCATATTGCCGGGCAAGTATATGGCTACACCTTC. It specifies CASHIAGQVYGYTF.

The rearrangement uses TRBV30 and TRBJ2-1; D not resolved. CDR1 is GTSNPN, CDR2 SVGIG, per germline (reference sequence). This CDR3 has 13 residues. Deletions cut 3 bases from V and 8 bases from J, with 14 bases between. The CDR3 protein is CAWSPSPWHEQFF. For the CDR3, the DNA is TGTGCCTGGAGCCCCTCCCCTTGGCATGAGCAGTTCTTC.

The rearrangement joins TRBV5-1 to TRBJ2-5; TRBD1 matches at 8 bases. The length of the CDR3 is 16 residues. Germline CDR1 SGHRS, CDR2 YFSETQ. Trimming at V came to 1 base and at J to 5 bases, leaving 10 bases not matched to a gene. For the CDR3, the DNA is TGCGCCAGCAGCTTGTTCGGACAGGGAAAAGAGGAGACCCAGTACTTC. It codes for CASSLFGQGKEETQYF.

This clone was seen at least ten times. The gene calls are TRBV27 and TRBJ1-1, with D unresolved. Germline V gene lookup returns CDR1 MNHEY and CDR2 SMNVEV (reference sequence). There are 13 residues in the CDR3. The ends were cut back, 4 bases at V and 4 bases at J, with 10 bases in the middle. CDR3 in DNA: TGTGCCAGCAGTTGGGCAGGCACCACTGAAGCTTTCTTT. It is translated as CASSWAGTTEAFF.

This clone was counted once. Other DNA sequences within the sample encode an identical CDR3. CDR3 DNA sequence: TGTGCCAGTAGTATAATGGGGCTAGCGGGGGCTTCCACCGGGGAGCTGTTTTTT. It yields the protein CASSIMGLAGASTGELFF. The chain carries TRBV19 and TRBJ2-2, with 10 bases aligning to TRBD2. This CDR3 comprises 18 residues. CDR1 LNHDA and CDR2 SQIVND come from the germline V gene (reference sequence). Germline trimming cut 2 bases from V and 4 bases from J; bases unmatched to any gene: 10.

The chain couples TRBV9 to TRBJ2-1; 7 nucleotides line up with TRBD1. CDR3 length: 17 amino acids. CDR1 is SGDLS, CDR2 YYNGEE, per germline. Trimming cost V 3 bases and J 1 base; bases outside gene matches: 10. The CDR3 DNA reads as TGTGCCAGCAGCGATGTATGGGGCAGGGGGTCCTACAATGAGCAGTTCTTC. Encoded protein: CASSDVWGRGSYNEQFF.

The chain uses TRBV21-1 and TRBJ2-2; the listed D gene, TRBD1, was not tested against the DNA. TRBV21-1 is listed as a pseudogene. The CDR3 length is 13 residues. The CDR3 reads CASSTGGVGELFF. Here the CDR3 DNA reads TGTGCCAGCAGTACAGGGGGTGTCGGGGAGCTGTTTTTT.

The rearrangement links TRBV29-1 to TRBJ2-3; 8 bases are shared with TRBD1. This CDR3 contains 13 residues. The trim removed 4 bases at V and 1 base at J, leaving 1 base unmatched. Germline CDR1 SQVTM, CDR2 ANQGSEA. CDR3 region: CSVVDRGTDTQYF. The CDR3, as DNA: TGCAGCGTTGTGGACAGGGGCACAGATACGCAGTATTTT.

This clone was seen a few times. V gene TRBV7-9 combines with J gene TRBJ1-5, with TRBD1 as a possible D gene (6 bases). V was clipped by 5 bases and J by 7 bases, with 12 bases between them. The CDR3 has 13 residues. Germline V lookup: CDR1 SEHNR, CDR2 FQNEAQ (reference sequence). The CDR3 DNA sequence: TGTGCCAGCAGCCGTGAGGGGGGGCAGCCCCAGCATTTT. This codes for CASSREGGQPQHF.

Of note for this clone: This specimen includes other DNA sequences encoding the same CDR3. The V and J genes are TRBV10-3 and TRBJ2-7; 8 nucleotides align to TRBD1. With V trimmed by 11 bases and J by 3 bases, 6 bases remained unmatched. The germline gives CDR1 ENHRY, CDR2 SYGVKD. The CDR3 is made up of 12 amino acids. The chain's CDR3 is CAAGQGIYEQYF. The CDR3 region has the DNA TGTGCCGCAGGACAGGGAATCTACGAGCAGTACTTC.

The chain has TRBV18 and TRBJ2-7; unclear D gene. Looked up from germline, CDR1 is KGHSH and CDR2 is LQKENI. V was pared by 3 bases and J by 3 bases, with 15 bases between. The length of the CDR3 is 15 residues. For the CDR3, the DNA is TGTGCCAGCTCACCCGAGGCCAGTGGGGACTACGAGCAGTACTTC. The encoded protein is CASSPEASGDYEQYF.

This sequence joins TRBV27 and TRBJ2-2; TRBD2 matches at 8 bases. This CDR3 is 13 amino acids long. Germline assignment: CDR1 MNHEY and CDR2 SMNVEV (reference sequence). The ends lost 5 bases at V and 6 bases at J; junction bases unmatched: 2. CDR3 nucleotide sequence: TGTGCCAGCAGTGCGGGGGGAGCCGGGGAGCTGTTTTTT. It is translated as CASSAGGAGELFF.

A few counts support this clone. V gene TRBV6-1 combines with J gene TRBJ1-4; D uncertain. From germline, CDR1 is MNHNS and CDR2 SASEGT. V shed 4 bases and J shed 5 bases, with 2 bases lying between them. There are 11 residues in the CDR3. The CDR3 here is CASSGNEKLFF. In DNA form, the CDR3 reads TGTGCCAGCAGTGGGAATGAAAAACTGTTTTTT.

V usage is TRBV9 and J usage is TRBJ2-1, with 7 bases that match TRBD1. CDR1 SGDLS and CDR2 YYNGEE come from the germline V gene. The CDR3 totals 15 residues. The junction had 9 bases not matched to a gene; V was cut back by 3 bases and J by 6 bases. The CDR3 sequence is CASSARGLYGNEQFF. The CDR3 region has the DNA TGTGCCAGCAGCGCTAGGGGGCTTTACGGCAATGAGCAGTTCTTC.

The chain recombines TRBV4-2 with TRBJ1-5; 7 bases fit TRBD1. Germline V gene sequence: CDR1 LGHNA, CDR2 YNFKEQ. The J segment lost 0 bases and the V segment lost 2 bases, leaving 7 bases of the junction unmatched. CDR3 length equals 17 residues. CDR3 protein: CASSQSRDRDSNQPQHF. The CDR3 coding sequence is TGTGCCAGCAGCCAAAGTCGGGACAGAGATAGCAATCAGCCCCAGCATTTT.

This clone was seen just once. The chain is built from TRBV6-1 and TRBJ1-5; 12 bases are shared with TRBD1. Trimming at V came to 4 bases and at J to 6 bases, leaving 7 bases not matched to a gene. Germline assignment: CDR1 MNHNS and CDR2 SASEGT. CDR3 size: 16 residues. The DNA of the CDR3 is TGTGCCAGCAGTGCCTGGGGACAGGGGGCGAGTCAGCCCCAGCATTTT. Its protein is CASSAWGQGASQPQHF.

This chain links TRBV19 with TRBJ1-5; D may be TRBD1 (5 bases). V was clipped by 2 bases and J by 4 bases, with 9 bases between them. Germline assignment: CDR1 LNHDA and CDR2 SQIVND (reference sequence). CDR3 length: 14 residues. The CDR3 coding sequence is TGTGCCAGTAGTATATGGGGGGAGAATCAGCCCCAGCATTTT. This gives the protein CASSIWGENQPQHF.